This TCR beta chain derives from a study of T-cell reconstitution after alpha-beta-depleted transplantation in children. Unique molecular identifiers were incorporated during preparation of the TCRbeta library. TCRdb re-called the PCR reads through MiXCR, storing one row per CDR3 protein. The table shows 90,000 to 130,000 distinct CDR3 sequences, with 5.5% to 6.5% occurring only once. This clonotype was seen many times. The target antigen is unknown. General observations from the study: Reportedly, only several hundred clones from non-depleted graft cells drove alpha-beta T-cell counts at about two months. T cells produced anew were the main source of T-cell counts and diversity one year after transplant. The origin of high day-60 TCRbeta diversity in some patients lay in surviving recipient T cells and thymic progenitors.

V lost 2 bases, J lost 5 bases, and 23 bases lay in between. The CDR3 runs 17 residues. The germline CDR1 and CDR2 sequences are SGHRS and YFSETQ. The chain carries TRBV5-1 and TRBJ2-7; D is perhaps TRBD2 (5 bases). Sequenced here: PBMCs, mostly from graft donor cells, sampled 360 days after TCRalphabeta/CD19-depleted stem cell transplant. The TCR originated in a male patient aged 2-15 years who had a stem cell transplant for acute lymphoblastic leukemia, so the T cells may come from the graft donor. The CDR3 DNA reads as TGCGCCAGCAGCTTAGGTAGCGTAAGCCCTACGAGGGACGAGCAGTACTTC. Its protein is CASSLGSVSPTRDEQYF.